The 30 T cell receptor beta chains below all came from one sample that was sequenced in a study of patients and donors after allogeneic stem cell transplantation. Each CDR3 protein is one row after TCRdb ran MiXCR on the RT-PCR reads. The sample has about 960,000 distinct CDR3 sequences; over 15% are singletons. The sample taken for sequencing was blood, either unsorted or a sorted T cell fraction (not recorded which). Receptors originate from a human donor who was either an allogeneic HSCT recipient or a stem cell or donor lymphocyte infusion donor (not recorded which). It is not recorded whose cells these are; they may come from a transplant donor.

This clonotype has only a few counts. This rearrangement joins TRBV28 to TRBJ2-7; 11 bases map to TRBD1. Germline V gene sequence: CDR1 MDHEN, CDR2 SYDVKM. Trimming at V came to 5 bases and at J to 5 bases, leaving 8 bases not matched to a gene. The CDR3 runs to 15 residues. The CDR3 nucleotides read TGTGCCAGCAGTCCATCGGACAGGGGGCTCGACGAGCAGTACTTC. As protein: CASSPSDRGLDEQYF.

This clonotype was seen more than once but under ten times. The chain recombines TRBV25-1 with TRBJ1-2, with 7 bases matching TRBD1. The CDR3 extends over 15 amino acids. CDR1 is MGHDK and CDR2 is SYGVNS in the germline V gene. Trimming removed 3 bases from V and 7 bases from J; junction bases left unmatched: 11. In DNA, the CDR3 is TGTGCCAGCAGTGAGGGGGGAGAGGGGGCCGGTGGCTACACCTTC. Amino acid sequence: CASSEGGEGAGGYTF.

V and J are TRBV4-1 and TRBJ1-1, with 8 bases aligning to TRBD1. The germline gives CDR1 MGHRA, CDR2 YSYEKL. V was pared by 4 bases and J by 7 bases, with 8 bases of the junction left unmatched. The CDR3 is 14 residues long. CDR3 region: CASSLLDREYEAFF. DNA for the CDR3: TGCGCCAGCAGCCTTTTGGACAGGGAGTATGAAGCTTTCTTT.

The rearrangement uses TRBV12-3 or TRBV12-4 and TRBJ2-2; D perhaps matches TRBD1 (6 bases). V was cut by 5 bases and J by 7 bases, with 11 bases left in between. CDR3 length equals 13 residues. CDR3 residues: CASSSQGIGELFF. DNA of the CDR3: TGTGCCAGCAGTAGTCAGGGGATCGGGGAGCTGTTTTTT.

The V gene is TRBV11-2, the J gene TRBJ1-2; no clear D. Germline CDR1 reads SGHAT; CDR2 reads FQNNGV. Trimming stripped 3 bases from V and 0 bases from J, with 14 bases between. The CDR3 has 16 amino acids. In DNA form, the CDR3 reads TGTGCCAGCAGCTTTCGGTCTGTCCGAGCTAACTATGGCTACACCTTC. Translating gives CASSFRSVRANYGYTF. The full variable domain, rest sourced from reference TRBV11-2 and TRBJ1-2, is EAGVAQSPRYKIIEKRQSVAFWCNPISGHATLYWYQQILGQGPKLLIQFQNNGVVDDSQLPKDRFSAERLKGVDSTLKIQPAKLEDSAVYLCASSFRSVRANYGYTFGSGTRLTVV.

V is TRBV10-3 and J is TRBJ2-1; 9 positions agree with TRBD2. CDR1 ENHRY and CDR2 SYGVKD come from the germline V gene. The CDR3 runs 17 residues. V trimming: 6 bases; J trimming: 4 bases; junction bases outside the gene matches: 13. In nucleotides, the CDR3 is TGTGCCATCAGAGCAGAAAGCTGGGGACTAGCTTACAATGAGCAGTTCTTC. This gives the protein CAIRAESWGLAYNEQFF.

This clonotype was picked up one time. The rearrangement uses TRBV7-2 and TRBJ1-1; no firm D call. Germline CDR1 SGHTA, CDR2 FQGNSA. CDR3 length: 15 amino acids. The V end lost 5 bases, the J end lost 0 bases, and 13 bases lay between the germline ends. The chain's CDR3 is CASSPLWALNTEAFF. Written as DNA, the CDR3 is TGTGCCAGCAGCCCCCTGTGGGCACTGAACACTGAAGCTTTCTTT.

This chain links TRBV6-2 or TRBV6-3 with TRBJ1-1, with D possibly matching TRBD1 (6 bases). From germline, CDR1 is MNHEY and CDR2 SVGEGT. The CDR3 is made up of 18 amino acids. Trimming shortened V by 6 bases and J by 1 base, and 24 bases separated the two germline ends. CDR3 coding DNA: TGTGCCAGCAGCCTTCCCCCCGGACAGTCCCATCAGAACACTGAAGCTTTCTTT. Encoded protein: CASSLPPGQSHQNTEAFF.

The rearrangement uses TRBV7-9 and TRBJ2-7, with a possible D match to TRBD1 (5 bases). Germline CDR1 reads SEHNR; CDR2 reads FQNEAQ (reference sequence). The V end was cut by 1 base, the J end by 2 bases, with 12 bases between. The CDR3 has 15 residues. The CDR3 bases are TGTGCCAGCAGCTTAGTACCCCAGGGAACCTACGAGCAGTACTTC. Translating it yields CASSLVPQGTYEQYF.

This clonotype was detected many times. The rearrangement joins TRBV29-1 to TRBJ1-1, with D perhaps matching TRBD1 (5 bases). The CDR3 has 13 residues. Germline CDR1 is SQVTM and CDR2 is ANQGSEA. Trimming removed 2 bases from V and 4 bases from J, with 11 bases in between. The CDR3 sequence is CSVELGLSTEAFF. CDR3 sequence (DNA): TGCAGCGTTGAACTGGGGCTCAGCACTGAAGCTTTCTTT.

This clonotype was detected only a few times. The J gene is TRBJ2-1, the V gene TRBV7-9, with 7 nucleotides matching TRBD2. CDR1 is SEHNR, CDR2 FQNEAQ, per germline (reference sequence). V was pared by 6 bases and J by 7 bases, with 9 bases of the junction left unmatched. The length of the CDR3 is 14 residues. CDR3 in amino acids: CASRVGKRGNEQFF. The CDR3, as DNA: TGTGCCAGCAGGGTCGGGAAGCGGGGTAATGAGCAGTTCTTC.

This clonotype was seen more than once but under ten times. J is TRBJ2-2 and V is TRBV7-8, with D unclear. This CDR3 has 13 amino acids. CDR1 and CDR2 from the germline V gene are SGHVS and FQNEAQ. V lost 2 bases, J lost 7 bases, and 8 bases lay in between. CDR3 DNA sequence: TGTGCCAGCAGCTTACGTGGGGTCGGGGAGCTGTTTTTT. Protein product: CASSLRGVGELFF.

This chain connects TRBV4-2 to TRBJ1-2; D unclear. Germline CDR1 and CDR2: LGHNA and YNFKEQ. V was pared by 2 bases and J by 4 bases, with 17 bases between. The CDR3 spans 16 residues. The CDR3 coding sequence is TGTGCCAGCAGCCAAAACACGGGTCAGGCTCTCTATGGCTACACCTTC. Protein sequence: CASSQNTGQALYGYTF.

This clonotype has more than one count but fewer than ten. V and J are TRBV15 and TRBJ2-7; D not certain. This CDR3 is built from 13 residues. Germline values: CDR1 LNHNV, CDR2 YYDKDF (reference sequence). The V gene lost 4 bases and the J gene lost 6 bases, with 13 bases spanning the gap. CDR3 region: CATSIRTLSEQYF. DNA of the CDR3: TGTGCCACCAGCATTAGAACTTTGAGCGAGCAGTACTTC.

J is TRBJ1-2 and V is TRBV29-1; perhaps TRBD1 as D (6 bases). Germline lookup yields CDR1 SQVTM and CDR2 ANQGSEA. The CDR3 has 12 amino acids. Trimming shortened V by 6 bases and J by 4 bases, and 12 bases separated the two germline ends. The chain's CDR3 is CSVPTGFYGYTF. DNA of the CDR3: TGCAGCGTACCTACAGGGTTCTATGGCTACACCTTC.

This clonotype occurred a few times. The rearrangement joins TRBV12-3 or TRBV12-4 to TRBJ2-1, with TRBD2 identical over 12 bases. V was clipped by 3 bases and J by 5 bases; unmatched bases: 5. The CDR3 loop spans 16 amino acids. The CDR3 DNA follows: TGTGCCAGCAGTTTTATGGGACTAGCGGGCCACAATGAGCAGTTCTTC. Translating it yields CASSFMGLAGHNEQFF.

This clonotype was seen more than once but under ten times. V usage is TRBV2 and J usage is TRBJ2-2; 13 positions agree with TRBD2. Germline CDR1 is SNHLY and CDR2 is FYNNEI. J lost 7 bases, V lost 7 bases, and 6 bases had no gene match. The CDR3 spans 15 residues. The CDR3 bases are TGTGCCAGCATCGGGACTAGCGGGGAAGGCGGGGAGCTGTTTTTT. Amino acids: CASIGTSGEGGELFF.

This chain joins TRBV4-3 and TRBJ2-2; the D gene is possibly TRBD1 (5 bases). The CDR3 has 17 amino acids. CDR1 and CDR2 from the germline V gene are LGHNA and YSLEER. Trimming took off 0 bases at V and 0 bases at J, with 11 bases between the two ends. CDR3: CASSQEADTANTGELFF. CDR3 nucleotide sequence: TGCGCCAGCAGCCAAGAGGCGGACACCGCGAACACCGGGGAGCTGTTTTTT.

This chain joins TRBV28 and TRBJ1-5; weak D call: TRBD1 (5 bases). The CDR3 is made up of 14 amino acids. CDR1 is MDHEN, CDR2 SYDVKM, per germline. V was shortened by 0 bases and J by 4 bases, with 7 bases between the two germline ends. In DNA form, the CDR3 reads TGTGCCAGCAGTTTATGGACAGTTAATCAGCCCCAGCATTTT. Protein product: CASSLWTVNQPQHF.

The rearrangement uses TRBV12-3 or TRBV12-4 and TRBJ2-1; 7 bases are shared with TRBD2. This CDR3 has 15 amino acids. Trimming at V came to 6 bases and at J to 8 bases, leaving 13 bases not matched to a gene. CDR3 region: CASRSGGTNFDEQFF. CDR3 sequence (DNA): TGTGCCAGCAGGTCCGGGGGGACTAATTTCGATGAGCAGTTCTTC.

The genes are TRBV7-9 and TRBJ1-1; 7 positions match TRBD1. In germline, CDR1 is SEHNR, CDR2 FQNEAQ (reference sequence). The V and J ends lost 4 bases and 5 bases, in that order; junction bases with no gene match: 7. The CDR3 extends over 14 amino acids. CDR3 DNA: TGTGCCAGCAGCTGGGACAGAAAGGGGACTGAAGCTTTCTTT. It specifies CASSWDRKGTEAFF.

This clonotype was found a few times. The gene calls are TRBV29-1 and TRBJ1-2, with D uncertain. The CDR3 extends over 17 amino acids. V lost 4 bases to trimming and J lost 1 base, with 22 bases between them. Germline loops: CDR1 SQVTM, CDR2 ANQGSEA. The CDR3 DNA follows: TGCAGCGTTGGGGCCCAGTTTAAATCCCCCCTTAACTATGGCTACACCTTC. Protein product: CSVGAQFKSPLNYGYTF.

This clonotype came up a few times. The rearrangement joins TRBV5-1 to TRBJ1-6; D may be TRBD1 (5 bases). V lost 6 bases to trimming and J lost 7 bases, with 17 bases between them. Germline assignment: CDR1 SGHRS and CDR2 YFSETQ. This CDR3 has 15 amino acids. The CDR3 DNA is TGCGCCAGCAATCAAGGCGGGACCAAAAATTCACCCCTCCACTTT. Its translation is CASNQGGTKNSPLHF.

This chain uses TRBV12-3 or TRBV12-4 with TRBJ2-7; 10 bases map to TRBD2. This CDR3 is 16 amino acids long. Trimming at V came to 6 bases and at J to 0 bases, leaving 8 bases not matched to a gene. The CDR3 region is CASRGLAHGSSYEQYF. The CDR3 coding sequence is TGTGCCAGCAGGGGACTAGCGCATGGAAGCTCCTACGAGCAGTACTTC.

The chain's CDR3 is CASSYLTGREGFEQYF. For the CDR3, the DNA is TGTGCCAGCAGTTACTTAACAGGGCGGGAGGGATTCGAGCAGTACTTC. The V call is TRBV6-5, the J call TRBJ2-7, with TRBD2 matching over 9 bases. The junction had 10 bases not matched to a gene; V was cut back by 1 base and J by 6 bases. This CDR3 is built from 16 residues. Germline V gene data show CDR1 as MNHEY and CDR2 as SVGAGI.

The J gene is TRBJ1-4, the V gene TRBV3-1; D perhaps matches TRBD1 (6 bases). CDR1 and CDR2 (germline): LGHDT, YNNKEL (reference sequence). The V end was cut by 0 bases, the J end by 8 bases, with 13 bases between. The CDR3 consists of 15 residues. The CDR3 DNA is TGTGCCAGCAGCCAAGACGGGGGGCGAGAGGAAAAACTGTTTTTT. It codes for CASSQDGGREEKLFF.

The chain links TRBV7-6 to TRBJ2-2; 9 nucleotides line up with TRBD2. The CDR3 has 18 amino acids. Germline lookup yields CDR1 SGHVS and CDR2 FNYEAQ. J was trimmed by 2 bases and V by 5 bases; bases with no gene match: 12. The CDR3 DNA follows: TGTGCCAGCAGCCCTGGGGGCGGGGGGGCCTATAACACCGGGGAGCTGTTTTTT. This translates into CASSPGGGGAYNTGELFF.

The CDR3 DNA reads TGTGCCAGCAGCTTGGCGGGGACTACGAATGAGCAGTTCTTC. Translation gives CASSLAGTTNEQFF. The chain combines TRBV5-6 with TRBJ2-1, with 7 bases lining up with TRBD2. The CDR3 runs 14 residues. The V segment lost 0 bases and the J segment 7 bases; nucleotides outside the gene matches: 4. Germline loops: CDR1 SGHDT, CDR2 YYEEEE.

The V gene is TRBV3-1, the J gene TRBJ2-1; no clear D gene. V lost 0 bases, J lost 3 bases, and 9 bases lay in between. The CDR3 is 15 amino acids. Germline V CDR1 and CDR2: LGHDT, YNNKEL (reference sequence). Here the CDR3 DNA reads TGTGCCAGCAGCCAAGATCCACGTTTCTACAATGAGCAGTTCTTC. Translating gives CASSQDPRFYNEQFF.

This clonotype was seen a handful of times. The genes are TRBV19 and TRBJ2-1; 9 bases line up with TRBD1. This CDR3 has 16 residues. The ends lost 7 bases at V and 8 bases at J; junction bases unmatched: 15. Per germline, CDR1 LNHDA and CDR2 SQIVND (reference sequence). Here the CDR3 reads CASTDAGSGTGYEQFF. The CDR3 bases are TGTGCCAGTACCGATGCGGGTTCCGGGACAGGGTATGAGCAGTTCTTC.